The source of this T cell receptor beta chain is a study of blood T cells in healthy people across ages. Points from the study as a whole: Greater diversity and more naive CD4+ cells were seen in long-lived donors than in aged donors.

Using a J-beta primer mix together with a sample-barcoded 5' primer, a second PCR was run for about 7 to 12 cycles. Tags on each cDNA molecule came from a template-switch adaptor with 12 random nucleotides. TCRdb reprocessed the 5' RACE reads via MiXCR and lists one record per CDR3 protein. Found here are 1.5 million or so distinct CDR3 sequences, 35% to 45% of them singletons; the top ten hold roughly 7.9%. Total RNA was extracted at no less than 5.5 micrograms per sample. The sample holds a few counts of this clonotype. As yet, its antigen is unknown. This CDR3 has 16 amino acids. Trimming cost V 0 bases and J 2 bases; bases outside gene matches: 7. Germline V gene data show CDR1 as MNHEY and CDR2 as SVGAGI.

Sequencing was performed on blood. The rearrangement uses TRBV6-5 and TRBJ2-7; 7 nucleotides agree with TRBD1. The clonotype was recovered from a woman aged 18-35 years in good health. The CDR3 sequence: CASSYSRDRPTYEQYF. CDR3 coding DNA: TGTGCCAGCAGTTACTCCCGGGACAGACCCACCTACGAGCAGTACTTC.